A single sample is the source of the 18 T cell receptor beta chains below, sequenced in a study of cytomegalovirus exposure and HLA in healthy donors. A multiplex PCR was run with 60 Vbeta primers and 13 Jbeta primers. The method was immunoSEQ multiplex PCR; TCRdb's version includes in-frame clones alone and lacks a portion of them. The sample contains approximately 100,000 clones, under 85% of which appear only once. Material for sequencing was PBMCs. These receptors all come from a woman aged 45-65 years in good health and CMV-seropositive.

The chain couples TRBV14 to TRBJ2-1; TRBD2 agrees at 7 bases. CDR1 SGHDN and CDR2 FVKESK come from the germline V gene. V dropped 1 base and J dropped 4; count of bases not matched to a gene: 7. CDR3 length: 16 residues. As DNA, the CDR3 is TGTGCCAGCAGCCAAGGACTAGCACGTTTTTACAATGAGCAGTTCTTC. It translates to CASSQGLARFYNEQFF.

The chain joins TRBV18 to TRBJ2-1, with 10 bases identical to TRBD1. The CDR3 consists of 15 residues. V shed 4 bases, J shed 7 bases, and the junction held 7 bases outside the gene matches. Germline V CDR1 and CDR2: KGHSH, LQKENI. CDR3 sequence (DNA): TGTGCCAGCTCACTTGGACAGGGGGGAGGTAATGAGCAGTTCTTC. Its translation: CASSLGQGGGNEQFF.

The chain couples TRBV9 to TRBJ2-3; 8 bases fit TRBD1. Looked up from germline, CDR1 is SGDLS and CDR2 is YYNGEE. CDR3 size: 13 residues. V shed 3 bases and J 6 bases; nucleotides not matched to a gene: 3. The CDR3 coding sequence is TGTGCCAGCAGCGCAGGGGGCCTTGATACGCAGTATTTT. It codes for CASSAGGLDTQYF.

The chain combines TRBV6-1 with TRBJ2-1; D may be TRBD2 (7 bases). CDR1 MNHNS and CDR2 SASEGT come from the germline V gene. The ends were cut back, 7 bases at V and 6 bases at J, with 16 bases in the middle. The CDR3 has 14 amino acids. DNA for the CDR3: TGTGCCAGCATTGCGGCGGGGGCGATCAATGAGCAGTTCTTC. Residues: CASIAAGAINEQFF.

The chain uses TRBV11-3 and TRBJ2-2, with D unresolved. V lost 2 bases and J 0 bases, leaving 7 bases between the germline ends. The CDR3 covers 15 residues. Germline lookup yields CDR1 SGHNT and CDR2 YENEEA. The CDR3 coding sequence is TGTGCCAGCAGCTTAACGGTCGCGAACACCGGGGAGCTGTTTTTT. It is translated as CASSLTVANTGELFF. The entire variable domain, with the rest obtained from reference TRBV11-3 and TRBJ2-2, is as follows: EAGVVQSPRYKIIEKKQPVAFWCNPISGHNTLYWYLQNLGQGPELLIRYENEEAVDDSQLPKDRFSAERLKGVDSTLKIQPAELGDSAVYLCASSLTVANTGELFFGEGSRLTVL.

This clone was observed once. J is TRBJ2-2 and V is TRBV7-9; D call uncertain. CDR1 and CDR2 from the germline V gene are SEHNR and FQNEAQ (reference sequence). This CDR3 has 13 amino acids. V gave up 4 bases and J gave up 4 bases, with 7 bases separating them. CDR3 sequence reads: CASSSPRTGELFF. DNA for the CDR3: TGTGCCAGCAGCTCCCCCCGCACCGGGGAGCTGTTTTTT.

The CDR3 sequence is CASSEQGGTETQYF. CDR3 sequence (DNA): TGTGCCAGCAGCGAACAGGGCGGTACAGAGACCCAGTACTTC. The chain carries TRBV11-3 and TRBJ2-5, with D possibly being TRBD1 (6 bases). V was shortened by 5 bases and J by 4 bases, with 14 bases between the two germline ends. The length of the CDR3 is 14 residues. Germline loops: CDR1 SGHNT, CDR2 YENEEA. Filled out from reference TRBV11-3 and TRBJ2-5, the complete variable domain reads EAGVVQSPRYKIIEKKQPVAFWCNPISGHNTLYWYLQNLGQGPELLIRYENEEAVDDSQLPKDRFSAERLKGVDSTLKIQPAELGDSAVYLCASSEQGGTETQYFGPGTRLLVL.

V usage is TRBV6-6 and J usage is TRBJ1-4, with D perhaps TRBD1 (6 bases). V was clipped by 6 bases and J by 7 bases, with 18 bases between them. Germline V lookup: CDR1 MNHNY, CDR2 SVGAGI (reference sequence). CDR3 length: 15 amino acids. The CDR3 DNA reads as TGTGCCAGCAGGGGGCTGGTGACAGGCCGTGAAAAACTGTTTTTT. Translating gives CASRGLVTGREKLFF.

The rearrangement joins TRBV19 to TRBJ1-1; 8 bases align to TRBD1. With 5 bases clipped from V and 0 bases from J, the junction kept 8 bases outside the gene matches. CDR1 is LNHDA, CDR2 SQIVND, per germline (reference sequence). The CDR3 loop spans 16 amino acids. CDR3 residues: CASSSLGTGLNTEAFF. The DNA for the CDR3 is TGTGCCAGTAGTTCCTTGGGGACAGGCTTGAACACTGAAGCTTTCTTT.

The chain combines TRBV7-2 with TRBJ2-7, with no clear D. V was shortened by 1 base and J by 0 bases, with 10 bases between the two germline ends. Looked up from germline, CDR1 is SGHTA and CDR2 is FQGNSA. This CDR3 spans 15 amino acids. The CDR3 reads CASSLDPRSSYEQYF. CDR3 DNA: TGTGCCAGCAGCTTAGACCCACGGAGCTCCTACGAGCAGTACTTC.

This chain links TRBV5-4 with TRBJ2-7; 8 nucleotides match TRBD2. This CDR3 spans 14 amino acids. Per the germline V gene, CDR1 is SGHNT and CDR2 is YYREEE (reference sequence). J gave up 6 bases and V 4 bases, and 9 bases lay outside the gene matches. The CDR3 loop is CASSPGGPGGEQYF. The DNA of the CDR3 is TGTGCCAGCAGCCCGGGGGGGCCCGGGGGCGAGCAGTACTTC.

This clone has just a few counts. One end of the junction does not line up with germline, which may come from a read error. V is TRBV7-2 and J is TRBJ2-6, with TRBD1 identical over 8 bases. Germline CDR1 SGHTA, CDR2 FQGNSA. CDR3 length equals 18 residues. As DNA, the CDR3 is TGTGCCAGCAGCCCCAGGGGGCTATCAAAACCTGGGGCCAACGGCCTGACTTTC. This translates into CASSPRGLSKPGANGLTF.

The CDR3 loop reads CASSIDRADGELFF. CDR3 in DNA: TGCGCCAGCAGCATTGACAGGGCTGACGGGGAGCTGTTTTTT. V gene TRBV5-1 combines with J gene TRBJ2-2; 7 bases agree with TRBD1. J gave up 7 bases and V 4 bases, and 7 bases lay outside the gene matches. The CDR3 has 14 residues. Germline-derived CDR1 and CDR2 are SGHRS and YFSETQ.

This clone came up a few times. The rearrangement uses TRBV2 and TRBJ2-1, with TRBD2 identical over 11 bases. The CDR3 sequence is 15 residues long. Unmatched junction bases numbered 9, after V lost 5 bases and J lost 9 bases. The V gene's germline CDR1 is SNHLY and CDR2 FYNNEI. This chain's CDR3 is CASSPGTGTSGEQFF. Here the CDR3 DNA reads TGTGCCAGCAGTCCTGGTACCGGGACTAGCGGTGAGCAGTTCTTC.

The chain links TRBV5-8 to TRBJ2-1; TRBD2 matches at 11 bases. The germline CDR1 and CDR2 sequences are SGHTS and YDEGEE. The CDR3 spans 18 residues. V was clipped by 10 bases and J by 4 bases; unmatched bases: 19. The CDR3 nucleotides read TGTGCCGCCTTACGCCCTAGCGGGAGGCCCTCTTCGTACAATGAGCAGTTCTTC. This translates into CAALRPSGRPSSYNEQFF.

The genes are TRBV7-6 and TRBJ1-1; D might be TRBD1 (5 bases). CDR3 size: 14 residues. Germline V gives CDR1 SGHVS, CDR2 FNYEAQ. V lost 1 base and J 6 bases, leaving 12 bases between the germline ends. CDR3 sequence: CASSLVVGVAEAFF. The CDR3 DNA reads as TGTGCCAGCAGCTTAGTCGTAGGGGTGGCTGAAGCTTTCTTT.

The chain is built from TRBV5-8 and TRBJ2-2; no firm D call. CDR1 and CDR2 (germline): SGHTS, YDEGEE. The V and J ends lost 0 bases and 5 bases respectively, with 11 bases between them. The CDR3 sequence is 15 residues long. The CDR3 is CASSLDQTETGELFF. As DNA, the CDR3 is TGTGCCAGCAGCTTGGACCAAACTGAAACCGGGGAGCTGTTTTTT.

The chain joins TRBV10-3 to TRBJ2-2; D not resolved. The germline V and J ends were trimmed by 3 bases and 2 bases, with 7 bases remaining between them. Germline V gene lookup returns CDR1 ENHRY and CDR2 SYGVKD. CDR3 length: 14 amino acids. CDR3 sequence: CAISETANTGELFF. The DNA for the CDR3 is TGTGCCATCAGTGAAACAGCTAACACCGGGGAGCTGTTTTTT.